What follows are 27 T cell receptor beta chains derived from one specimen sequenced in a study of Ad26.COV2.S vaccination and SARS-CoV-2 variants. The treatment denotes: around 19 received Ad26.COV2.S at low or high dose, single or two shots; a few received placebo; per-sample allocation not given. Sampling happened 63 days after the first vaccine or placebo injection. Measured with immunoSEQ multiplex PCR; TCRdb has only the in-frame clones, and not every one. The data show 200,000 to 250,000 clones, 88% seen once. The sample was peripheral blood, taken in a trial of Ad26.COV2.S vaccine versus placebo. Receptor source: a person aged 18-60 years who received the Ad26.COV2.S COVID-19 vaccine or a placebo.

The genes are TRBV6-5 and TRBJ2-7; 11 nucleotides agree with TRBD1. Looked up from germline, CDR1 is MNHEY and CDR2 is SVGAGI. The CDR3 runs to 15 residues. V lost 6 bases, J lost 5 bases, and 9 bases stayed unmatched. For the CDR3, the DNA is TGTGCCAGCAGACCCGGGACAGGGGGTCCCCACGAGCAGTACTTC. Encoded protein: CASRPGTGGPHEQYF.

The chain's CDR3 is CASRQAPDSPNEKLFF. CDR3 bases: TGTGCCAGTCGGCAGGCCCCGGACAGCCCTAATGAAAAACTGTTTTTT. The chain joins TRBV2 to TRBJ1-4; D is possibly TRBD1 (6 bases). This CDR3 has 16 residues. V lost 9 bases to trimming and J lost 3 bases, with 20 bases between them. Germline CDR1 and CDR2: SNHLY and FYNNEI.

The chain links TRBV5-1 to TRBJ2-2; no reliable D call. This CDR3 is built from 14 residues. Germline V gene data show CDR1 as SGHRS and CDR2 as YFSETQ. V was trimmed by 4 bases and J by 1 base, leaving 8 bases between them. CDR3 sequence: CASSPNMNTGELFF. The CDR3 DNA sequence: TGCGCCAGCAGCCCGAACATGAACACCGGGGAGCTGTTTTTT.

V and J are TRBV19 and TRBJ2-5; D call uncertain. The germline V and J ends were trimmed by 6 bases and 7 bases, with 21 bases remaining between them. This CDR3 comprises 15 residues. Germline CDR1 reads LNHDA; CDR2 reads SQIVND (reference sequence). The chain's CDR3 is CASSSQDPYIGTQYF. In DNA form, the CDR3 reads TGTGCCAGTAGCAGCCAAGACCCTTATATTGGGACCCAGTACTTC.

The V gene is TRBV9, the J gene TRBJ2-2; 7 nucleotides align to TRBD2. This CDR3 has 15 residues. V shed 0 bases and J 8 bases; nucleotides not matched to a gene: 7. Looked up from germline, CDR1 is SGDLS and CDR2 is YYNGEE. Here the CDR3 reads CASSVAAGPGGELFF. DNA of the CDR3: TGTGCCAGCAGCGTAGCAGCGGGGCCAGGGGGGGAGCTGTTTTTT. Combining the CDR3 with reference TRBV9 and TRBJ2-2 gives the whole variable domain DSGVTQTPKHLITATGQRVTLRCSPRSGDLSVYWYQQSLDQGLQFLIQYYNGEERAKGNILERFSAQQFPDLHSELNLSSLELGDSALYFCASSVAAGPGGELFFGEGSRLTVL.

This chain links TRBV21-1 with TRBJ2-7; the D call TRBD1 from the table was never checked on the DNA. TRBV21-1 is a pseudogene locus. The CDR3 consists of 15 residues. CDR3 bases: TGTGCCAGCGCCCGACCGACAGGGACCTCCTACGAGCAGTACTTC. It is translated as CASARPTGTSYEQYF.

The CDR3 sequence: CASSLTGENTGVSPLHF. CDR3 nucleotide sequence: TGTGCCAGCAGCTTAACAGGGGAAAATACCGGCGTCTCACCCCTCCACTTT. V usage is TRBV7-3 and J usage is TRBJ1-6; a weak D match, TRBD1 (5 bases). The CDR3 runs to 17 residues. Germline V gene sequence: CDR1 SGHTA, CDR2 FQGTGA. V was trimmed by 0 bases and J by 10 bases, leaving 19 bases between them. The variable domain in full, completed from reference TRBV7-3 and TRBJ1-6, reads GAGVSQTPSNKVTEKGKYVELRCDPISGHTALYWYRQSLGQGPEFLIYFQGTGAADDSGLPNDRFFAVRPEGSVSTLKIQRTERGDSAVYLCASSLTGENTGVSPLHFGNGTRLTVT.

This clone was seen a few times. The rearrangement joins TRBV29-1 to TRBJ1-5; D is perhaps TRBD1 (6 bases). CDR3 length: 13 residues. V dropped 7 bases and J dropped 10 bases, with 20 bases sitting between them. Germline lookup yields CDR1 SQVTM and CDR2 ANQGSEA. The chain's CDR3 is CSAGDTEGEPQHF. The CDR3 DNA reads as TGCAGCGCCGGGGACACCGAGGGGGAACCCCAGCATTTT.

This clone was detected once. The chain is built from TRBV19 and TRBJ2-1; no clear D gene. The CDR3 covers 17 residues. V was pared by 3 bases and J by 3 bases, with 18 bases between. CDR1 is LNHDA and CDR2 is SQIVND in the germline V gene (reference sequence). The CDR3: CASSIERSRKGYNEQFF. CDR3 sequence (DNA): TGTGCCAGTAGTATTGAAAGGTCCAGGAAAGGCTACAATGAGCAGTTCTTC. Using reference TRBV19 and TRBJ2-1 for the parts outside the CDR3, the full variable domain is DGGITQSPKYLFRKEGQNVTLSCEQNLNHDAMYWYRQDPGQGLRLIYYSQIVNDFQKGDIAEGYSVSREKKESFPLTVTSAQKNPTAFYLCASSIERSRKGYNEQFFGPGTRLTVL.

This clone showed up just once. This rearrangement joins TRBV5-1 to TRBJ2-3; D is unclear. Trimming removed 0 bases at V and 5 bases at J, with 4 bases between. CDR3 length equals 12 residues. CDR1 is SGHRS and CDR2 is YFSETQ in the germline V gene. CDR3 in DNA: TGCGCCAGCAGCTTGGTCTTAGATACGCAGTATTTT. It specifies CASSLVLDTQYF.

The chain employs TRBV7-3 and TRBJ2-1; 10 nucleotides align to TRBD1. Germline-derived CDR1 and CDR2 are SGHTA and FQGTGA. The V segment lost 1 base and the J segment 4 bases; nucleotides outside the gene matches: 1. The CDR3 has 15 residues. CDR3 DNA: TGTGCCAGCAGCTTAAGACAGGGGGCTTACAATGAGCAGTTCTTC. It yields the protein CASSLRQGAYNEQFF.

The chain recombines TRBV15 with TRBJ2-4; either TRBD1 or TRBD2 may fit D (7 bases each). The V end lost 1 base, the J end lost 1 base, and 17 bases lay between the germline ends. The germline gives CDR1 LNHNV, CDR2 YYDKDF (reference sequence). There are 18 residues in the CDR3. The CDR3 coding sequence is TGTGCCACCAGCAGAGGAGGGGAGGGGGCTCTGGCCAAAAACATTCAGTACTTC. Translated, it gives CATSRGGEGALAKNIQYF.

The V and J genes are TRBV7-2 and TRBJ2-7; TRBD1 agrees at 9 bases. With 5 bases clipped from V and 7 bases from J, the junction kept 9 bases outside the gene matches. The CDR3 runs 14 residues. Per germline, CDR1 SGHTA and CDR2 FQGNSA. This CDR3 is CASSNGQGPWEQYF. In DNA form, the CDR3 reads TGTGCCAGCAGCAACGGACAGGGGCCGTGGGAGCAGTACTTC.

This CDR3 reads CASSLAASGHVYNEQFF. The CDR3 DNA reads as TGTGCCAGCAGCTTAGCTGCTAGCGGGCATGTCTACAATGAGCAGTTCTTC. The chain links TRBV7-9 to TRBJ2-1; 8 nucleotides match TRBD2. Germline CDR1 and CDR2: SEHNR and FQNEAQ (reference sequence). The CDR3 has 17 residues. V lost 0 bases to trimming and J lost 3 bases; unmatched junction nucleotides: 7.

CDR3 coding DNA: TGTGCCAGCAGCTTGTCCACCTACGAGCAGTACTTC. It encodes CASSLSTYEQYF. The V gene is TRBV5-6, the J gene TRBJ2-7; D not resolved. Germline CDR1 reads SGHDT; CDR2 reads YYEEEE. Between the trimmed V and J ends, which lost 1 base and 2 bases, there was a span of 4 bases. The CDR3 loop spans 12 amino acids.

The J gene is TRBJ1-5, the V gene TRBV3-1 (or the pseudogene TRBV3-2); D perhaps matches TRBD1 (5 bases). Trimming pared 1 base from V and 3 bases from J, leaving 13 bases between. CDR1 and CDR2 from the germline V gene are LGHDT and YNNKEL (reference sequence). The CDR3 is 16 residues long. The DNA for the CDR3 is TGTGCCAGCAGCCAAGGAGGGACGGGGATCAATCAGCCCCAGCATTTT. Its translation: CASSQGGTGINQPQHF.

Written as DNA, the CDR3 is TGTGCCAGCAGCCCGGACGTCCTTAATGAAAAACTGTTTTTT. It is translated as CASSPDVLNEKLFF. The J gene is TRBJ1-4, the V gene TRBV7-9; D is unresolved. Germline V gene lookup returns CDR1 SEHNR and CDR2 FQNEAQ (reference sequence). The CDR3 is 14 amino acids. With 5 bases removed from V and 4 bases from J, the gap between germline ends came to 11 bases.

The genes are TRBV11-2 and TRBJ2-2; 9 bases are shared with TRBD2. With 5 bases clipped from V and 4 bases from J, the junction kept 5 bases outside the gene matches. The CDR3 extends over 15 amino acids. CDR1 is SGHAT, CDR2 FQNNGV, per germline. DNA for the CDR3: TGTGCCAGCAGCCTTGGCGGGAGGGGCACCGGGGAGCTGTTTTTT. Translated, it gives CASSLGGRGTGELFF.

The chain employs TRBV24-1 and TRBJ2-3; 7 bases agree with TRBD1. CDR3 length: 11 residues. Trimming removed 4 bases from V and 12 bases from J; junction bases left unmatched: 3. Germline loops: CDR1 KGHDR, CDR2 SFDVKD. The CDR3 nucleotides read TGTGCCACCAGTGACTGGGACAGCCAGTATTTT. This encodes CATSDWDSQYF.

CDR3: CATGDRLYNEQFF. In nucleotides, the CDR3 is TGTGCCACCGGGGACAGACTCTACAATGAGCAGTTCTTC. The chain couples TRBV19 to TRBJ2-1; the match to TRBD1 covers 7 bases. The CDR3 runs 13 residues. J was trimmed by 3 bases and V by 10 bases; bases with no gene match: 6. Germline CDR1 is LNHDA and CDR2 is SQIVND (reference sequence).

The chain links TRBV2 to TRBJ2-7; 9 bases line up with TRBD1. The CDR3 sequence is 13 residues long. Losses at the gene ends were 10 bases for V and 1 base for J; bases not matched to a gene: 5. The V gene's germline CDR1 is SNHLY and CDR2 FYNNEI. The CDR3 spells CATRDRDSYEQYF. DNA for the CDR3: TGTGCCACCCGGGACAGGGATTCCTACGAGCAGTACTTC.

This clone was seen a single time. The chain has TRBV19 and TRBJ2-7; tentative D call: TRBD1 (5 bases). Trimming stripped 5 bases from V and 1 base from J, with 18 bases between. The CDR3 runs to 16 residues. From germline, CDR1 is LNHDA and CDR2 SQIVND (reference sequence). CDR3 in DNA: TGTGCCAGTAGTCCCTCCCGCAGGGTCCCATCCTACGAGCAGTACTTC. This encodes CASSPSRRVPSYEQYF. Full variable domain (remainder filled in from reference TRBV19 and TRBJ2-7): DGGITQSPKYLFRKEGQNVTLSCEQNLNHDAMYWYRQDPGQGLRLIYYSQIVNDFQKGDIAEGYSVSREKKESFPLTVTSAQKNPTAFYLCASSPSRRVPSYEQYFGPGTRLTVT.

The chain uses TRBV5-1 and TRBJ2-5; the match to TRBD2 covers 14 bases. This CDR3 region has 17 residues. With 4 bases clipped from V and 4 bases from J, the junction kept 9 bases outside the gene matches. Germline CDR1 is SGHRS and CDR2 is YFSETQ. The DNA for the CDR3 is TGCGCCAGCAGCCCGGGGACTAGCGGGAGTGTAGCAGAGACCCAGTACTTC. This gives the protein CASSPGTSGSVAETQYF. The complete variable domain, with remaining parts taken from reference TRBV5-1 and TRBJ2-5, reads KAGVTQTPRYLIKTRGQQVTLSCSPISGHRSVSWYQQTPGQGLQFLFEYFSETQRNKGNFPGRFSGRQFSNSRSEMNVSTLELGDSALYLCASSPGTSGSVAETQYFGPGTRLLVL.

CDR3 protein: CASTRTENYGYTF. For the CDR3, the DNA is TGTGCCAGCACCCGAACAGAGAACTATGGCTACACCTTC. The chain is built from TRBV12-3 or TRBV12-4 and TRBJ1-2; no definite D call. The CDR3 is 13 residues long. V gave up 7 bases and J gave up 2 bases, with 11 bases separating them.

The V gene is TRBV7-2, the J gene TRBJ1-3; D is unresolved. V lost 6 bases, J lost 0 bases, and 12 bases lay in between. The CDR3 loop spans 15 amino acids. The germline V gene encodes CDR1 SGHTA and CDR2 FQGNSA. The CDR3 DNA reads as TGTGCCAGCAGACTCAGCGCCGTCTCTGGAAACACCATATATTTT. It translates to CASRLSAVSGNTIYF.

The chain has TRBV5-4 and TRBJ1-1; D uncertain. CDR1 is SGHNT and CDR2 is YYREEE in the germline V gene (reference sequence). V dropped 4 bases and J dropped 0 bases, with 10 bases sitting between them. CDR3 size: 14 residues. CDR3 region: CASSPGRVNTEAFF. For the CDR3, the DNA is TGTGCCAGCAGCCCCGGACGGGTGAACACTGAAGCTTTCTTT.

This chain joins TRBV27 and TRBJ2-1; D call uncertain. Germline loops: CDR1 MNHEY, CDR2 SMNVEV (reference sequence). This CDR3 comprises 15 residues. V lost 4 bases and J 4 bases, leaving 14 bases between the germline ends. CDR3 DNA: TGTGCCAGCAGTTCCCCCCGGGTTGGGTACAATGAGCAGTTCTTC. This sequence encodes CASSSPRVGYNEQFF.